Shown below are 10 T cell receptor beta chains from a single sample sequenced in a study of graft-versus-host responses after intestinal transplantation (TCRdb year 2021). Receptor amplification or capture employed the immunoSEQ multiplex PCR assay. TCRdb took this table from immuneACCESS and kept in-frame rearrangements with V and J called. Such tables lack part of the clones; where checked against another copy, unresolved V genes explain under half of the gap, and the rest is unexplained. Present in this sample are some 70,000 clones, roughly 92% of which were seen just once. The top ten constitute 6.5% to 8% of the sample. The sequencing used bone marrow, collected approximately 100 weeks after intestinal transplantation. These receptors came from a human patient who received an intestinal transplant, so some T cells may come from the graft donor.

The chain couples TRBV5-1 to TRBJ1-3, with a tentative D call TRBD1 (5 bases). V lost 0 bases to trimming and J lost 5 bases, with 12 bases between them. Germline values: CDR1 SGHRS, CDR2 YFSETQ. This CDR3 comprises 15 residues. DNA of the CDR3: TGCGCCAGCAGCTTGGCCGGGGACCAGAGAAACACCATATATTTT. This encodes CASSLAGDQRNTIYF.

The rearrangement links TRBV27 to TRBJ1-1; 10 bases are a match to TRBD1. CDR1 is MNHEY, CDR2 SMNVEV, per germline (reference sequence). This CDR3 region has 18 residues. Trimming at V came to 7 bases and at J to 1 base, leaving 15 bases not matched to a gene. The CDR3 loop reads CASNPQGQGPKGNTEAFF. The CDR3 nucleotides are TGTGCCAGCAACCCCCAGGGACAGGGGCCTAAGGGGAACACTGAAGCTTTCTTT.

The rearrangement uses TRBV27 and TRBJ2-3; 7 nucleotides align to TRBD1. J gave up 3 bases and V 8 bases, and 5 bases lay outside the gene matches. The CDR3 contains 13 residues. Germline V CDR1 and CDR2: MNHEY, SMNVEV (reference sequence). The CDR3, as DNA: TGTGCCAGCCAAGACAGGGTTACAGATACGCAGTATTTT. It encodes CASQDRVTDTQYF.

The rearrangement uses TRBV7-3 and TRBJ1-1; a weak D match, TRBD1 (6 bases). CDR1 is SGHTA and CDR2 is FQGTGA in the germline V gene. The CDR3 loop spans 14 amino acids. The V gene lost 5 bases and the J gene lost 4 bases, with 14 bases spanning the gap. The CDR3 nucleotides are TGTGCCAGCAGCCTAGGGGGGGCTGGCACTGAAGCTTTCTTT. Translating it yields CASSLGGAGTEAFF.

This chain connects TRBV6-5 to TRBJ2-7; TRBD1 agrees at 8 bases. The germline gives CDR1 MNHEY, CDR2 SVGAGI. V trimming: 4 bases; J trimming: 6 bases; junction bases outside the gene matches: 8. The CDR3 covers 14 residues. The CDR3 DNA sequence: TGTGCCAGCAGTTCGGCGGACAGGGCCGGCGAGCAGTACTTC. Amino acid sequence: CASSSADRAGEQYF.

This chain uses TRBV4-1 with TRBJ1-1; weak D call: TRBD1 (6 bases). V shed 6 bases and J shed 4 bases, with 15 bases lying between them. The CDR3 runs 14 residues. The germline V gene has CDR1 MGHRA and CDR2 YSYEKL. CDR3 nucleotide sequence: TGCGCCAGCAGATATATACAGGGCGGCACTGAAGCTTTCTTT. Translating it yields CASRYIQGGTEAFF.

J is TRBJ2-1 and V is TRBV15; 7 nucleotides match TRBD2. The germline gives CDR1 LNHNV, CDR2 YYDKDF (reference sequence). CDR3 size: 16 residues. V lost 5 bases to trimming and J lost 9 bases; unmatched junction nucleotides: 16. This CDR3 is CATSPGGNGREIEQFF. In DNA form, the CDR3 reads TGTGCCACCAGCCCCGGGGGGAACGGTAGGGAAATTGAGCAGTTCTTC.

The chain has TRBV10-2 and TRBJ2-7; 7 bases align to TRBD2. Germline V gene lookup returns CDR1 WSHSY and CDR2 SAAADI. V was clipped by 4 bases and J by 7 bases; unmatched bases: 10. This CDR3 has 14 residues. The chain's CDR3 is CASSVMDNSGEQYF. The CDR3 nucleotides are TGCGCCAGCAGTGTAATGGATAATAGCGGGGAGCAGTACTTC.

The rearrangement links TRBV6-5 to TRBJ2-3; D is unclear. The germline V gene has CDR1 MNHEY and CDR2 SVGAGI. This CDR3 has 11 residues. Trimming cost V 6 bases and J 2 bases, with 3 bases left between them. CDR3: CASRHTDTQYF. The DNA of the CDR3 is TGTGCCAGCAGACACACAGATACGCAGTATTTT.

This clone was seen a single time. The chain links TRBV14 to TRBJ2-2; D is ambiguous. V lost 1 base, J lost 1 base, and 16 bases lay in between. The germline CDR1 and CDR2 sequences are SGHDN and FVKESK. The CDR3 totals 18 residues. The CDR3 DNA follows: TGTGCCAGCAGCCAAGTTACGGAAGGTGTACTGAACACCGGGGAGCTGTTTTTT. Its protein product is CASSQVTEGVLNTGELFF.